The source of this T cell receptor beta chain is a study of T cell repertoires in cytomegalovirus infection. Study information: CMV infection and matching HLA type were both indicated by public TCR beta signatures.

In regard to this clonotype: Its antigen is not identified.

Points from the study as a whole: There were HLA-C-restricted CMV-specific TCR beta clonotypes dominating the ex vivo response. Cumulative public TCR beta family frequency identified CMV carriers with the relevant HLA.

One entry per CDR3 protein, called by TCRdb with MiXCR from the reads. This repertoire shows about 400,000 distinct CDR3 sequences, roughly 18% found once; its top ten account for 7.5% to 9.5%. Germline V gene data show CDR1 as MNHEY and CDR2 as SVGEGT. Trimming stripped 6 bases from V and 5 bases from J, with 8 bases between. The CDR3 has 12 amino acids. This chain connects TRBV6-2 or TRBV6-3 to TRBJ2-1; the D is unclear. What was sequenced was PBMCs. This receptor was obtained from a human donor in good health (CMV status not recorded). Some clones in this sample may be carry-over from other donors' samples. CDR3 nucleotide sequence: TGTGCCAGCAGGAGGTGGAACAATGAGCAGTTCTTC. Its protein product is CASRRWNNEQFF.